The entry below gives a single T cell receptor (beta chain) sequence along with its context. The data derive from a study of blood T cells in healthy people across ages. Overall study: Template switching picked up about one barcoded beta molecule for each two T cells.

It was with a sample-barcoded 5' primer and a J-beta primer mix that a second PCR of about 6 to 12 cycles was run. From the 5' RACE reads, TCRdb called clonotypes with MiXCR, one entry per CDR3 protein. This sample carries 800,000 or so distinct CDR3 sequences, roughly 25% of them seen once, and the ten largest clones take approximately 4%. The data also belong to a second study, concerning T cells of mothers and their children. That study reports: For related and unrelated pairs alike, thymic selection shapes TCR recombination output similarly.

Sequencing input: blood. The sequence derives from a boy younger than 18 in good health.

Here the CDR3 DNA reads TGCAGTGCTGGAAAAACAGCGATATTCGATCAGCCCCAGCATTTT. Translation gives CSAGKTAIFDQPQHF. This chain uses TRBV20-1 with TRBJ1-5; D call uncertain. The V end lost 5 bases, the J end lost 5 bases, and 19 bases lay between the germline ends. Germline V gene data show CDR1 as DFQATT and CDR2 as SNEGSKA (reference sequence). The CDR3 is 15 amino acids.